What follows is one T cell receptor beta chain and its context. Its matching antigen is unknown. Method: immunoSEQ multiplex PCR; TCRdb's copy keeps in-frame clones and lacks some. The sample carries about 27,000 clones, around 88% recorded once. With V trimmed by 4 bases and J by 6 bases, 1 base remained unmatched. The CDR3 loop spans 12 amino acids. Per germline, CDR1 LNHDA and CDR2 SQIVND (reference sequence). This specimen belongs to a study of PD-1 blockade in classical Hodgkin lymphoma. Overall study: Each patient was given nivolumab 3 mg/kg through a vein every 2 weeks. Study-wide results and caveats: Similar baseline diversity was found in complete responders and newly diagnosed patients. TCR diversity in CD4+, not CD8+, cells rose significantly by C4D1.

Every patient relapsed after autologous stem cell transplantation, and brentuximab vedotin exposure varied. Thawed PBMCs supplied CD8+ T cells via magnetic negative selection. The specimen comprised CD8+ T cells from blood, sampled at baseline. The TCR originated in a human donor with classical Hodgkin lymphoma. V gene TRBV19 combines with J gene TRBJ1-2; 8 bases align to TRBD1. The CDR3 spells CASSTTGDGYTF. For the CDR3, the DNA is TGTGCCAGTAGTACGACAGGGGATGGCTACACCTTC.